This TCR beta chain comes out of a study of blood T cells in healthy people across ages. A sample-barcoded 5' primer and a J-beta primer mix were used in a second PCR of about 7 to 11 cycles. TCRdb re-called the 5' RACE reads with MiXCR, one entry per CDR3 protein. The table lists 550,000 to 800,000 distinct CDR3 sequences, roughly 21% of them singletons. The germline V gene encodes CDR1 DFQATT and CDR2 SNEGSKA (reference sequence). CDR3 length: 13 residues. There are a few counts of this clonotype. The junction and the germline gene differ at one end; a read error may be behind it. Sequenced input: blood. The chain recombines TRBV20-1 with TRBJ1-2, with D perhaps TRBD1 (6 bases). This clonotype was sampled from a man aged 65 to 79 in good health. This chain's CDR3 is CSARAQGNYGHTF. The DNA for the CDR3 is TGCAGTGCTAGAGCGCAGGGGAACTATGGCCACACCTTC.